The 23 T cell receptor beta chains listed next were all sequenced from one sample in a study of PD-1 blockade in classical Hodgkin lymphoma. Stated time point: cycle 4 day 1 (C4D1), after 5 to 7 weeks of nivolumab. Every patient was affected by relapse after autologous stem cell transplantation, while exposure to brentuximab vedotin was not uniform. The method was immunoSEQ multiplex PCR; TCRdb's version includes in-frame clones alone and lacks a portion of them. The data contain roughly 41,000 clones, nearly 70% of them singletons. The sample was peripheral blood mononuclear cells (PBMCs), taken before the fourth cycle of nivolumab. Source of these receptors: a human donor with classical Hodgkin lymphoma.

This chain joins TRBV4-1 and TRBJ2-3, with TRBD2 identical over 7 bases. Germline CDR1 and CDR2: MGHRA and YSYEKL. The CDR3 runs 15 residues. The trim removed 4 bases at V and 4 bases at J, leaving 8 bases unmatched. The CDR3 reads CASSPADGGSDTQYF. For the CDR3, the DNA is TGCGCCAGCAGCCCAGCTGACGGGGGGTCAGATACGCAGTATTTT.

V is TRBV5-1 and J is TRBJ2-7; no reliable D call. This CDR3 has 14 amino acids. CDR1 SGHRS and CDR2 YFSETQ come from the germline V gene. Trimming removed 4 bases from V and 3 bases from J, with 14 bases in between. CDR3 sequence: CASSPVIVGYEQYF. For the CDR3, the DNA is TGCGCCAGCAGCCCCGTTATAGTAGGCTACGAGCAGTACTTC.

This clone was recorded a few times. CDR3 residues: CASSSGQGKETQYF. CDR3 bases: TGTGCCAGCAGCTCCGGACAGGGAAAAGAGACCCAGTACTTC. The rearrangement uses TRBV6-1 and TRBJ2-5; 8 bases are shared with TRBD1. This CDR3 region has 14 residues. Germline assignment: CDR1 MNHNS and CDR2 SASEGT. Trimming took 6 bases from V and 3 from J; bases not matched to a gene: 6.

CDR3 sequence: CASSQRQQVPSGANVLTF. CDR3 coding DNA: TGTGCCAGCAGCCAAAGACAGCAAGTCCCCTCTGGGGCCAACGTCCTGACTTTC. J is TRBJ2-6 and V is TRBV7-2; perhaps TRBD1 as D (5 bases). V was shortened by 5 bases and J by 0 bases, with 17 bases between the two germline ends. The CDR3 is 18 amino acids. Germline V gene lookup returns CDR1 SGHTA and CDR2 FQGNSA.

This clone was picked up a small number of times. CDR3 DNA sequence: TGCGCCAGCAGCATTGGACCACCGGGGGGGGAGCAGTTCTTC. Translated: CASSIGPPGGEQFF. The J gene is TRBJ2-1, the V gene TRBV5-1; 8 nucleotides match TRBD2. Per the germline V gene, CDR1 is SGHRS and CDR2 is YFSETQ. The CDR3 covers 14 residues. After removal of 4 bases from V and 10 bases from J, the junction contained 10 bases not matched to a gene.

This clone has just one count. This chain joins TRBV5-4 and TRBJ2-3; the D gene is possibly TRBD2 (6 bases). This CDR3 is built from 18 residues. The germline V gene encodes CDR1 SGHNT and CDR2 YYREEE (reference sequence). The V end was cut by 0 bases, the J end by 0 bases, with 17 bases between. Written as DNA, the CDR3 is TGTGCCAGCAGCTTGGCCGGGACTGTACCAACTAGCACAGATACGCAGTATTTT. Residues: CASSLAGTVPTSTDTQYF.

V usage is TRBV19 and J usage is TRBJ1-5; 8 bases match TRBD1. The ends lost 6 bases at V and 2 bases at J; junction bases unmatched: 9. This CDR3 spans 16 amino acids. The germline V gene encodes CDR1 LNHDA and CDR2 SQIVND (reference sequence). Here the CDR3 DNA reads TGTGCCAGTAGCGACAGGGGAGTGGCTGGCAATCAGCCCCAGCATTTT. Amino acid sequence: CASSDRGVAGNQPQHF.

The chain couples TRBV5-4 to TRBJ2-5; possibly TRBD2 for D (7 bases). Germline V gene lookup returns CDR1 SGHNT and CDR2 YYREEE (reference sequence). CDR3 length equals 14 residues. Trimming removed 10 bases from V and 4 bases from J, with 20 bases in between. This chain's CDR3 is CACLGGGDSETQYF. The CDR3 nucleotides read TGTGCCTGCCTCGGAGGGGGGGATTCAGAGACCCAGTACTTC.

Here the CDR3 DNA reads TGTGCCAGCAGCTTGGGGGGGGAGTTTGGTGAAAAACTGTTTTTT. Its translation: CASSLGGEFGEKLFF. This chain joins TRBV5-4 and TRBJ1-4, with a possible D match to TRBD1 (5 bases). The V gene lost 0 bases and the J gene lost 7 bases, with 13 bases spanning the gap. Per the germline V gene, CDR1 is SGHNT and CDR2 is YYREEE (reference sequence). The CDR3 consists of 15 residues.

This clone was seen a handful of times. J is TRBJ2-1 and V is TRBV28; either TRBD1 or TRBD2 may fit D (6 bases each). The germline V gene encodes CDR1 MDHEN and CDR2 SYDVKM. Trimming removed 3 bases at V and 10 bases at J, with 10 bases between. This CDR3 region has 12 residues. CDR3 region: CASSFGGGEQFF. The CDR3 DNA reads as TGTGCCAGCAGTTTCGGGGGCGGGGAGCAGTTCTTC.

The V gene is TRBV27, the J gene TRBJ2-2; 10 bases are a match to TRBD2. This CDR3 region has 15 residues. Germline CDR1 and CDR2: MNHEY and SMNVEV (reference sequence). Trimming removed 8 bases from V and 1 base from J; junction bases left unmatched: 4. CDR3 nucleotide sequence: TGTGCCAGCGGAGCTAGCGGGGGGAACACCGGGGAGCTGTTTTTT. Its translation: CASGASGGNTGELFF.

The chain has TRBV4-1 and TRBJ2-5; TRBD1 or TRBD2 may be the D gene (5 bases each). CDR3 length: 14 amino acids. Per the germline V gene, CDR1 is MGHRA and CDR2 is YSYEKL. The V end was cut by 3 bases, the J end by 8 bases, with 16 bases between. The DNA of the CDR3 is TGCGCCAGCAGCCATCCCGTGGGGGTGGACACCCAGTACTTC. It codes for CASSHPVGVDTQYF.

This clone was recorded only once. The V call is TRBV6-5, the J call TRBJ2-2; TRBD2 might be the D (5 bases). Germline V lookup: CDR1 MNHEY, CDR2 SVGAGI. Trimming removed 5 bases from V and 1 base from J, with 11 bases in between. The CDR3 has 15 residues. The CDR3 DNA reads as TGTGCCAGCAGTCCCTGGGAGCGGAACACCGGGGAGCTGTTTTTT. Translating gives CASSPWERNTGELFF.

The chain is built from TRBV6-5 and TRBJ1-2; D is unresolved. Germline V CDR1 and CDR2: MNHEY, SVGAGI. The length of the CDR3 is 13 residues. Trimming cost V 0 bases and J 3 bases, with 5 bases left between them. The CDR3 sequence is CASSYSLDYGYTF. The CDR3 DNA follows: TGTGCCAGCAGTTACTCCCTAGACTATGGCTACACCTTC.

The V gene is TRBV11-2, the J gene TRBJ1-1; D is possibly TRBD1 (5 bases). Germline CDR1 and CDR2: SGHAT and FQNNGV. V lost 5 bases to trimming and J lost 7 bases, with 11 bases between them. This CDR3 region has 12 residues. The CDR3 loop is CASSLGADEAFF. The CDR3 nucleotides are TGTGCCAGCAGCCTAGGGGCAGATGAAGCTTTCTTT.

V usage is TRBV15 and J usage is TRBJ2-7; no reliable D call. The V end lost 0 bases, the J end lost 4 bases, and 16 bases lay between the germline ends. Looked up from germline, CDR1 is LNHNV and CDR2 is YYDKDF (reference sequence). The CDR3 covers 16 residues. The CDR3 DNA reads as TGTGCCACCAGCAGAGATCTTAGCAATCCTTCTTACGAGCAGTACTTC. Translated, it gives CATSRDLSNPSYEQYF.

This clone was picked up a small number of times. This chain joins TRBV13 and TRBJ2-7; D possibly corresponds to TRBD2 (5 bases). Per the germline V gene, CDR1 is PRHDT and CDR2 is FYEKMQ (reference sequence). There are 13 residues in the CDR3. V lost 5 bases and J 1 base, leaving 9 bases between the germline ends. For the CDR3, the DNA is TGTGCCAGCAGCAGCGGACGGTCCTACGAGCAGTACTTC. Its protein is CASSSGRSYEQYF.

The CDR3 DNA reads as TGTGCCAGCAGCCCTTCCAATGGTGGGAACACTGAAGCTTTCTTT. It translates to CASSPSNGGNTEAFF. The chain links TRBV11-2 to TRBJ1-1; D is ambiguous. This CDR3 spans 15 amino acids. V was clipped by 5 bases and J by 1 base, with 14 bases between them. Germline CDR1 and CDR2: SGHAT and FQNNGV.

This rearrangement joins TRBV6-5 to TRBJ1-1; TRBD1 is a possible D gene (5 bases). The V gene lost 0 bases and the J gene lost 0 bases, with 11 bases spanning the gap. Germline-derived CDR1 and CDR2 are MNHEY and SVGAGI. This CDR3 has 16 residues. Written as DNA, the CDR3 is TGTGCCAGCAGTTACTCGCGGAGGGGCGTGAACACTGAAGCTTTCTTT. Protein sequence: CASSYSRRGVNTEAFF.

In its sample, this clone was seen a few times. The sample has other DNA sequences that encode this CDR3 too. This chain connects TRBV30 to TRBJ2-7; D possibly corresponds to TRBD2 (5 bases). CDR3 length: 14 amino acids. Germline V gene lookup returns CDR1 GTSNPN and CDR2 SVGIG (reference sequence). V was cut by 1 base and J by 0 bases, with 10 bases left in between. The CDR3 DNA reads TGTGCCTGGAGTGCTTTCACTAGCTCCTACGAGCAGTACTTC. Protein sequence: CAWSAFTSSYEQYF.

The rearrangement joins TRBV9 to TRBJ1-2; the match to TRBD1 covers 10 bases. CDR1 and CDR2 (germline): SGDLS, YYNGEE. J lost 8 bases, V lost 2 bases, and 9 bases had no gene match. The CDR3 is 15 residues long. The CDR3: CASSVSGTGAEGYTF. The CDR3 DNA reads TGTGCCAGCAGCGTGTCCGGGACAGGGGCGGAGGGCTACACCTTC.

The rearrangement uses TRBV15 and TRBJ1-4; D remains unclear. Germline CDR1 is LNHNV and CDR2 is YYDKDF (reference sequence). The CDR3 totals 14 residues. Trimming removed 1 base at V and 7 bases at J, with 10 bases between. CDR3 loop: CATSRGYTGEKLFF. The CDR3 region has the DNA TGTGCCACCAGCAGAGGTTACACTGGTGAAAAACTGTTTTTT.

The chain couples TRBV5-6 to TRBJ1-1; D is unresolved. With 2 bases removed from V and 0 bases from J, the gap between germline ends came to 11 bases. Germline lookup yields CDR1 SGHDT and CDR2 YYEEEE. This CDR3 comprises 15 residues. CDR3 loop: CASSFWGGLNTEAFF. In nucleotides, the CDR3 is TGTGCCAGCAGCTTCTGGGGAGGGCTGAACACTGAAGCTTTCTTT. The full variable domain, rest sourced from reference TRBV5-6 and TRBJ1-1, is DAGVTQSPTHLIKTRGQQVTLRCSPKSGHDTVSWYQQALGQGPQFIFQYYEEEERQRGNFPDRFSGHQFPNYSSELNVNALLLGDSALYLCASSFWGGLNTEAFFGQGTRLTVV.